This record concerns one TCR beta chain sequence. What it binds is unknown. Here immunoSEQ multiplex PCR was the method, and the copy in TCRdb shows in-frame clones only, minus some. This table holds some 84,000 clones, roughly 91% found once. The data were obtained in a study of cytomegalovirus exposure and HLA in healthy donors. General study points: Rarity held for most TCR sequences, but there were some public TCRs that occurred in many donors.

The donors were in the roughly 110-subject validation cohort, distinct from the roughly 600-subject first cohort. V trimming: 4 bases; J trimming: 8 bases; junction bases outside the gene matches: 5. Per germline, CDR1 LNHDA and CDR2 SQIVND (reference sequence). The length of the CDR3 is 14 residues. The chain has TRBV19 and TRBJ1-6; 7 nucleotides agree with TRBD1. This TCR was recovered from a man in his thirties or forties in good health and CMV-seronegative. Sequences were obtained from PBMCs. CDR3: CASSRGTAYSPLHF. The CDR3 nucleotides are TGTGCCAGTAGTAGGGGGACAGCCTATTCACCCCTCCACTTT. The entire variable domain, with the rest obtained from reference TRBV19 and TRBJ1-6, is as follows: DGGITQSPKYLFRKEGQNVTLSCEQNLNHDAMYWYRQDPGQGLRLIYYSQIVNDFQKGDIAEGYSVSREKKESFPLTVTSAQKNPTAFYLCASSRGTAYSPLHFGNGTRLTVT.